Listed here are 20 T cell receptor beta chains from one sample, sequenced in a study of CD8 T cells in Susac syndrome. Random hexamers were used to reverse transcribe an amount of about 0.45 to 1 ug RNA. TCRdb itself ran the immunoSEQ multiplex PCR reads through MiXCR, one entry per CDR3 protein. Of fewer than 350,000 distinct CDR3 sequences listed, over 75% were seen once; the top ten hold roughly 0.21%. Sequenced: CD8+ T cells from PBMCs. The source of these receptors is a human donor with multiple sclerosis.

V gene TRBV7-9 combines with J gene TRBJ2-7; D not certain. CDR1 is SEHNR and CDR2 is FQNEAQ in the germline V gene (reference sequence). The CDR3 runs 12 residues. V gave up 5 bases and J gave up 9 bases, with 14 bases separating them. The CDR3 loop is CASSRMEPGQYF. For the CDR3, the DNA is TGTGCCAGCAGCCGGATGGAACCGGGGCAGTACTTC.

This sequence joins TRBV12-3 or TRBV12-4 and TRBJ2-2, with 9 bases aligning to TRBD1. The CDR3 loop spans 15 amino acids. The V and J ends lost 5 bases and 7 bases, in that order; junction bases with no gene match: 8. The CDR3 here is CASSLRDRENGELFF. The DNA for the CDR3 is TGTGCCAGCAGTCTCCGGGACAGGGAAAACGGGGAGCTGTTTTTT.

The gene calls are TRBV12-3 or TRBV12-4 and TRBJ2-1; 9 bases are a match to TRBD2. Trimming removed 2 bases from V and 2 bases from J; junction bases left unmatched: 13. This CDR3 contains 19 residues. DNA of the CDR3: TGTGCCAGCAGTTTAATTTATGGGGGCTCTAGCGGGGCCTACAATGAGCAGTTCTTC. This encodes CASSLIYGGSSGAYNEQFF.

The rearrangement links TRBV28 to TRBJ2-6; D may be TRBD2 (7 bases). Germline CDR1 reads MDHEN; CDR2 reads SYDVKM. V was shortened by 6 bases and J by 4 bases, with 16 bases between the two germline ends. The CDR3 is made up of 16 amino acids. CDR3 in amino acids: CASSPMRGQGANVLTF. CDR3 coding DNA: TGTGCCAGCAGCCCTATGCGGGGGCAAGGGGCCAACGTCCTGACTTTC. Looking up the rest from reference TRBV28 and TRBJ2-6 gives the full variable domain: DVKVTQSSRYLVKRTGEKVFLECVQDMDHENMFWYRQDPGLGLRLIYFSYDVKMKEKGDIPEGYSVSREKKERFSLILESASTNQTSMYLCASSPMRGQGANVLTFGAGSRLTVL.

This chain joins TRBV7-9 and TRBJ1-2, with D possibly being TRBD1 (5 bases). V was trimmed by 5 bases and J by 0 bases, leaving 16 bases between them. This CDR3 comprises 16 residues. CDR1 SEHNR and CDR2 FQNEAQ come from the germline V gene (reference sequence). The CDR3 DNA follows: TGTGCCAGCAGCCCGCCAATGACAGACTCTAACTATGGCTACACCTTC. Amino acids: CASSPPMTDSNYGYTF.

Only a few counts were recorded for this clonotype. The rearrangement uses TRBV20-1 and TRBJ2-7; D perhaps matches TRBD2 (6 bases). The germline V gene has CDR1 DFQATT and CDR2 SNEGSKA (reference sequence). V lost 0 bases to trimming and J lost 2 bases, with 17 bases between them. CDR3 length: 16 amino acids. The CDR3 sequence is CSARDRWRDGAYEQYF. For the CDR3, the DNA is TGCAGTGCTAGAGATAGGTGGCGGGACGGAGCCTACGAGCAGTACTTC.

This chain links TRBV9 with TRBJ1-5; D is perhaps TRBD1 (5 bases). The CDR3 runs to 19 residues. Trimming cost V 4 bases and J 3 bases, with 26 bases left between them. The germline gives CDR1 SGDLS, CDR2 YYNGEE. CDR3 sequence (DNA): TGTGCCAGCAGCTCCCTATTCAGGGTAATTGTGATGGACAATCAGCCCCAGCATTTT. This codes for CASSSLFRVIVMDNQPQHF.

The chain has TRBV27 and TRBJ1-5; maybe TRBD1 (6 bases). The germline CDR1 and CDR2 sequences are MNHEY and SMNVEV (reference sequence). The CDR3 sequence is 15 residues long. Trimming shortened V by 3 bases and J by 2 bases, and 11 bases separated the two germline ends. The CDR3 loop is CASSFRGAGNQPQHF. In nucleotides, the CDR3 is TGTGCCAGCAGTTTCCGGGGGGCTGGCAATCAGCCCCAGCATTTT.

V usage is TRBV29-1 and J usage is TRBJ2-2, with D uncertain. V lost 7 bases and J lost 5, with 17 bases in between. The CDR3 runs 14 residues. Germline CDR1 is SQVTM and CDR2 is ANQGSEA. The CDR3 DNA reads as TGCAGCGCCGTCGGGTATCCAGAGACCGGGGAGCTGTTTTTT. Amino acids: CSAVGYPETGELFF.

V gene TRBV4-3 combines with J gene TRBJ1-3; D is unclear. This CDR3 is 16 amino acids long. V was clipped by 0 bases and J by 0 bases, with 9 bases between them. Germline V CDR1 and CDR2: LGHNA, YSLEER. The chain's CDR3 is CASSQDRTNSGNTIYF. The DNA for the CDR3 is TGCGCCAGCAGCCAAGACCGGACGAACTCTGGAAACACCATATATTTT.

The chain joins TRBV28 to TRBJ1-5, with no clear D. Between the trimmed V and J ends, which lost 4 bases and 0 bases, there was a span of 13 bases. Germline CDR1 MDHEN, CDR2 SYDVKM. This CDR3 comprises 16 residues. The CDR3 protein is CASSSYLRDSNQPQHF. CDR3 coding DNA: TGTGCCAGCAGTTCCTACCTCAGAGATAGCAATCAGCCCCAGCATTTT.

The V and J genes are TRBV19 and TRBJ2-1; TRBD2 matches 7 bases. V gave up 11 bases and J gave up 2 bases; unmatched junction bases: 9. CDR1 and CDR2 from the germline V gene are LNHDA and SQIVND (reference sequence). The CDR3 consists of 14 residues. The CDR3 loop is CASWGGGPYNEQFF. The CDR3 DNA sequence: TGTGCCTCCTGGGGGGGAGGGCCCTACAATGAGCAGTTCTTC. The full variable domain, completed using reference TRBV19 and TRBJ2-1, is DGGITQSPKYLFRKEGQNVTLSCEQNLNHDAMYWYRQDPGQGLRLIYYSQIVNDFQKGDIAEGYSVSREKKESFPLTVTSAQKNPTAFYLCASWGGGPYNEQFFGPGTRLTVL.

The DNA for the CDR3 is TGTGCCAGTAGTCCGAGACAGGGGATGAACACTGAAGCTTTCTTT. It translates to CASSPRQGMNTEAFF. The chain employs TRBV19 and TRBJ1-1; TRBD1 matches at 8 bases. Germline V gives CDR1 LNHDA, CDR2 SQIVND (reference sequence). The CDR3 is 15 residues long. V was pared by 5 bases and J by 0 bases, with 5 bases of the junction left unmatched.

The chain recombines TRBV27 with TRBJ2-1; the D gene is possibly TRBD1 (6 bases). Germline values: CDR1 MNHEY, CDR2 SMNVEV (reference sequence). This CDR3 contains 16 residues. Trimming left V 3 bases short and J 7 bases short, with 19 bases between. The CDR3 sequence is CASSFNPNKGGNEQFF. The CDR3 DNA follows: TGTGCCAGCAGTTTTAATCCCAACAAAGGGGGAAATGAGCAGTTCTTC.

The V call is TRBV4-3, the J call TRBJ1-4, with D perhaps matching TRBD1 (5 bases). Germline V gene data show CDR1 as LGHNA and CDR2 as YSLEER. The CDR3 totals 16 residues. V was clipped by 0 bases and J by 5 bases, with 13 bases between them. CDR3 DNA: TGCGCCAGCAGCCAAGATTGGGGTCAGGGAAATGAAAAACTGTTTTTT. Translated, it gives CASSQDWGQGNEKLFF.

This clonotype was counted a few times. J is TRBJ2-1 and V is TRBV19; 7 bases match TRBD2. The CDR3 length is 15 residues. CDR1 is LNHDA, CDR2 SQIVND, per germline (reference sequence). V lost 1 base to trimming and J lost 0 bases; unmatched junction nucleotides: 0. The CDR3 reads CASSIAGGSYNEQFF. In nucleotides, the CDR3 is TGTGCCAGTAGTATAGCGGGAGGCTCCTACAATGAGCAGTTCTTC.

The rearrangement joins TRBV12-5 to TRBJ2-1; the match to TRBD2 covers 9 bases. The CDR3 has 15 amino acids. The trim removed 2 bases at V and 9 bases at J, leaving 8 bases unmatched. CDR1 and CDR2 from the germline V gene are LGHNT and FRNRAP. The CDR3 is CASGLSVAGVSEQFF. The CDR3 region has the DNA TGTGCTAGTGGTTTGTCGGTAGCGGGAGTTAGTGAGCAGTTCTTC.

The chain joins TRBV28 to TRBJ2-7; D is possibly TRBD1 (6 bases). The CDR3 spans 14 residues. Germline loops: CDR1 MDHEN, CDR2 SYDVKM. V shed 6 bases and J shed 0 bases, with 12 bases lying between them. Here the CDR3 DNA reads TGTGCCAGCAGGCGCCGGGACAACTCCTACGAGCAGTACTTC. Translating gives CASRRRDNSYEQYF.

The chain carries TRBV25-1 and TRBJ2-2, with 9 bases fitting TRBD2. J gave up 7 bases and V 7 bases, and 4 bases lay outside the gene matches. The germline CDR1 and CDR2 sequences are MGHDK and SYGVNS. The CDR3 is 13 residues long. CDR3 in amino acids: CASMASGNGELFF. DNA for the CDR3: TGTGCCAGCATGGCTAGCGGGAACGGGGAGCTGTTTTTT.

This rearrangement joins TRBV24-1 to TRBJ2-3; D is unresolved. V lost 9 bases and J 4 bases, leaving 7 bases between the germline ends. The germline V gene has CDR1 KGHDR and CDR2 SFDVKD. The CDR3 runs to 11 residues. The CDR3 sequence: CATGMADTQYF. CDR3 bases: TGTGCCACCGGGATGGCAGATACGCAGTATTTT.